Here is one T cell receptor (beta chain) with its context. As yet, its antigen is unknown. Germline CDR1 is SGHTA and CDR2 is FQGTGA. The germline V and J ends were trimmed by 2 bases and 0 bases, with 8 bases remaining between them. The CDR3 runs to 15 residues. Of the isolated RNA, all was reverse transcribed, and so the sequenced material was expressed TCRB transcripts. Assay: immunoSEQ multiplex PCR; the TCRdb copy retains only in-frame clones and omits some. Of 810,000 or so clones in the sample, under 20% were seen once. These data originate in a study of beta chain features in type 1 diabetes. General study findings and limits: In comparison with healthy donors, patients had naive, central memory and Treg TCRB repertoires that appeared more similar. A definitive answer on HLA type influencing TCRB rearrangement was not reached here.

Researchers reported sorting CD4+ naive, central memory, regulatory and stem cell-like memory cells via CD45RO/CCR7/CD25/CD127/CD95/CD27. Once sorted, every population was more than 98% pure. The TCR originated in a woman between 18 and 30 years old in good health. Sequences were obtained from naive CD4+ T cells from blood. The J gene is TRBJ2-1, the V gene TRBV7-3; possibly TRBD1 for D (5 bases). The CDR3, as DNA: TGTGCCAGCAGCTTAGGGGCAGGCTCCTACAATGAGCAGTTCTTC. It codes for CASSLGAGSYNEQFF.